The source of this T cell receptor beta chain is a study of blood T cell repertoires in COVID-19. Trimming stripped 1 base from V and 7 bases from J, with 8 bases between. Germline CDR1 reads MNHEY; CDR2 reads SVGAGI. This CDR3 contains 13 residues. Repertoires were generated with immunoSEQ multiplex PCR, while TCRdb's copy carries only in-frame clones and drops some. The repertoire includes fewer than 90,000 clones, roughly 70% of them detected once, and around 15% sits in the top ten. The V gene is TRBV6-5, the J gene TRBJ2-1; TRBD1 is a possible D gene (6 bases). The sequence derives from a woman older than 75 with acute or convalescent COVID-19. Material: peripheral blood. CDR3 protein: CASSYLQGNEQFF. The CDR3 region has the DNA TGTGCCAGCAGTTACTTACAGGGTAATGAGCAGTTCTTC.